This entry concerns a single T cell receptor (beta chain). Original data processing: Reference gene primer amplification gave estimated nucleated cell counts. Data came from immunoSEQ multiplex PCR; TCRdb stores just in-frame clones and leaves some out. The DNA was the basis for D and trimming; V, J and clone size are from that table. The sample has 110,000 to 150,000 clones, approximately 79% seen once. This record belongs to a study of blood T cell repertoires in COVID-19. Overall study context: Samples taken during acute and convalescent COVID-19 were collected in the United States, Italy and Spain.

This CDR3 contains 16 residues. Sequencing was performed on peripheral blood. This receptor was taken from a man aged 55 to 70 with acute or convalescent COVID-19. The chain recombines TRBV21-1 with TRBJ1-6; the table's D call of TRBD1 was not tested on the DNA. TRBV21-1 is noted as a pseudogene. CDR3 nucleotide sequence: TGTGCCAGCAGCCCCCGTGACAGGGGACGTAATTCACCCCTCCACTTT. It encodes CASSPRDRGRNSPLHF.